The present T cell receptor beta chain was sequenced within a study of control samples from healthy donors and cancer patients. Sequenced by immunoSEQ multiplex PCR; TCRdb stores in-frame clones only, minus some. The sample yields around 150,000 clones, under 96% seen once. The germline CDR1 and CDR2 sequences are KGHDR and SFDVKD. V lost 1 base and J lost 7, with 10 bases in between. The CDR3 runs 14 residues. The chain recombines TRBV24-1 with TRBJ2-1; no firm D call. The sequenced sample consisted of blood. This clonotype originated in a woman aged 25-40 years in good health. The CDR3 sequence is CATSDFFIGNEQFF. The CDR3 DNA is TGTGCCACCAGTGATTTTTTTATAGGGAATGAGCAGTTCTTC.